Listed below are T cell receptor beta chains from one sample, sequenced in a study of blood T cells in healthy people across ages. One entry per CDR3 protein, called by TCRdb with MiXCR from the 5' RACE reads. The sample holds 1,500,000 or so distinct CDR3 sequences, under 55% seen once. The sequencing sample was made of blood. The source is a woman between 18 and 29 years old in good health. The CDR3 runs from the conserved cysteine through the conserved F or W. The order of the fields is V gene, J gene, D gene, clone size, CDR3 DNA, CDR3 protein. A D gene is named only where the DNA matches it firmly. Clone size is shown for a subset of rows, as once, few, many or a class of expanded clone.

TRBV3-1,TRBJ2-5,TRBD2,few,TGTGCCAGCAGCTGTGGGACTAGCGTTGAGACCCAGTACTTC,CASSCGTSVETQYF
TRBV5-1,TRBJ2-1,TRBD1,NA,TGCGCCAGTAAACAGGGGGCGAATGAGCAGTTCTTC,CASKQGANEQFF
TRBV6-5,TRBJ2-2,TRBD2,NA,TGTGCCAGCAGTTCCCCCGGACTAGCGGGAGCTACCGGGGAGCTGTTTTTT,CASSSPGLAGATGELFF
TRBV2,TRBJ1-2,NA,once,TGTGCCAGCCGAGACGAAAGGTCTGGCTACACCTTC,CASRDERSGYTF
TRBV10-3,TRBJ2-5,NA,NA,TGTGCCATCAGCAGACTCCAAGAGACCCAGTACTTC,CAISRLQETQYF
TRBV5-1,TRBJ2-1,NA,few,TGCGCCAGCAGCTCCCCGAGGGGAAGCTCCTACAATGAGCAGTTCTTC,CASSSPRGSSYNEQFF
TRBV30,TRBJ2-3,NA,NA,TGTGCCTGGAGTGCCACCTTGGGGGATACGCAGTATTTT,CAWSATLGDTQYF
TRBV20-1,TRBJ2-7,NA,NA,TGCAGTGCCGCCAAGAGGACGGACAATGAGCAGTACTTC,CSAAKRTDNEQYF
TRBV12-3/TRBV12-4,TRBJ2-1,NA,NA,TGTGCCAGCAGTCCCGAAACTGACTACGGCGGGCCAAAAGGGCAGTTCTTC,CASSPETDYGGPKGQFF
TRBV5-6,TRBJ2-5,TRBD2,NA,TGTGCCAGCAGCTTGGTCGGCGGGAGACCCCAAGAGACCCAGTACTTC,CASSLVGGRPQETQYF
TRBV29-1,TRBJ2-5,NA,few,TGCAGTACGGGACAAAGTCAAGAGACCCAGTACTTC,CSTGQSQETQYF
TRBV6-6,TRBJ1-1,NA,NA,TGTGCCAGCAGTCGACCCTCAATGGGAATGAACACTGAAGCTTTCTTT,CASSRPSMGMNTEAFF
TRBV2,TRBJ2-3,NA,NA,TGTGCCAGCTATCAGGGTTTGCGGGATACGCAGTATTTT,CASYQGLRDTQYF
TRBV4-2,TRBJ1-2,TRBD1,NA,TGTGCCAGCAGCCAAGAACAGGGGGCCGCGGGCTACACCTTC,CASSQEQGAAGYTF
TRBV20-1,TRBJ1-2,NA,NA,TGCAGTGCAACCAGGGTTTCTGGCTACACCTTC,CSATRVSGYTF
TRBV7-2,TRBJ2-7,TRBD2,few,TGTGCCAGCAGCTTAGATGCGGGAGGCCGGTACGAGCAGTACTTC,CASSLDAGGRYEQYF
TRBV30,TRBJ2-5,NA,NA,TGTGCCTGGAGTCTAGACCTACAAGAGACCCAGTACTTC,CAWSLDLQETQYF
TRBV6-1,TRBJ1-2,NA,NA,TGTGCCAGCAGGGCGTACAGGGAGTACTATGGCTACACCTTC,CASRAYREYYGYTF
TRBV7-9,TRBJ2-7,NA,NA,TGTGCCAGCAGCCCCCCTTCTGCGGGAACAATTCGGGGGCAGTACTTC,CASSPPSAGTIRGQYF
TRBV4-2,TRBJ1-4,NA,few,TGTGCCAGCAGCCCAGCCGAGGGCCGTAAACTGTTTTTT,CASSPAEGRKLFF
TRBV5-1,TRBJ2-1,NA,once,TGCGCCAGCAGCTCGAAAACGGAGAGCAATGAGCAGTTCTTC,CASSSKTESNEQFF
TRBV29-1,TRBJ2-7,TRBD2,NA,TGCAGCGTCGCCGCGGGACTAGCTATCGACGAGCAGTACTTC,CSVAAGLAIDEQYF
TRBV7-9,TRBJ2-7,NA,NA,TGTGCCAGCAGCTTCTCAAGCTCCTACGTGCAGTACTTC,CASSFSSSYVQYF
TRBV14,TRBJ2-7,NA,few,TGTGCCAGCAGCCAAGATGCCCTACGATCCTACGAGCAGTACTTC,CASSQDALRSYEQYF
TRBV5-1,TRBJ2-7,NA,NA,TGCGCCAGCAGCTTGGTTAGCGAGACCTACGAGCAGTACTTC,CASSLVSETYEQYF
TRBV12-3/TRBV12-4,TRBJ2-3,NA,NA,TGTGCCAGCACCCCGAGTTCCCAGAGGGGAACAGATACGCAGTATTTT,CASTPSSQRGTDTQYF
TRBV27,TRBJ2-7,NA,NA,TGTGCCAGCAACCACGGGGGCGATCCGGGCGAGCAGTACTTC,CASNHGGDPGEQYF
TRBV28,TRBJ2-5,NA,NA,TGTGCCAGCAGCCCCAATCCGGACTCCCCGACCCAGTACTTC,CASSPNPDSPTQYF
TRBV29-1,TRBJ2-3,NA,NA,TGCAGCACCGCCCCCAGTGCTAGCACAGATACGCAGTATTTT,CSTAPSASTDTQYF
TRBV4-2,TRBJ1-1,TRBD1,NA,TGTGCCAGCAGCCAAGATCCCGGACAGGGGTACACTGAAGCTTTCTTT,CASSQDPGQGYTEAFF
TRBV11-2,TRBJ1-6,NA,NA,TGTGCCAGCAGCTTACCGGGGGATATAGCGCCCCTCCACTTT,CASSLPGDIAPLHF
TRBV20-1,TRBJ2-7,NA,NA,TGCAGTGCTAGGGGGGACTCCTACAATGAGCAGTACTTC,CSARGDSYNEQYF
TRBV6-5,TRBJ2-5,NA,few,TGTGCCAGCAGTTACCGGACAGATTTCCAAGAGACCCAGTACTTC,CASSYRTDFQETQYF
TRBV4-3,TRBJ2-1,TRBD2,few,TGCGCCAGCAGCCAAGATGGTAGCGGGGGTACGTACAATGAGCAGTTCTTC,CASSQDGSGGTYNEQFF
TRBV30,TRBJ2-7,NA,NA,TGTGCCTGGAGTGTTACGGTCTACGAGCAGTACTTC,CAWSVTVYEQYF
TRBV6-2/TRBV6-3,TRBJ2-5,NA,NA,TGTGCCAGCCGCCTAGCGAAGGGGACCCAGTACTTC,CASRLAKGTQYF
TRBV2,TRBJ1-1,NA,few,TGTGCCAGCAGTAACATCGCGGACACTGAAGCTTTCTTT,CASSNIADTEAFF
TRBV2,TRBJ2-1,NA,NA,TGTGCCAGCCGGGGTTCGGGCTCCTACAATGAGCAGTTCTTC,CASRGSGSYNEQFF
TRBV28,TRBJ2-7,TRBD2,few,TGTGCCACAACCCTAGCGGGAGGGCCGTACGAGCAGTACTTC,CATTLAGGPYEQYF
TRBV7-2,TRBJ1-5,NA,few,TGTGCCAGCAGCTTAGGAGAGGGAATAAGTCAGCCCCAGCATTTT,CASSLGEGISQPQHF
TRBV12-3/TRBV12-4,TRBJ1-1,NA,NA,TGTGCCAGCAGCCCCGGTGGGTTCAACAACATGAACACTGAAGCTTTCTTT,CASSPGGFNNMNTEAFF
TRBV6-6,TRBJ2-7,NA,NA,TGTGCCAGCAGTCCTGGGGTCCTCTCCTGCGAGCAGTACTTC,CASSPGVLSCEQYF
TRBV4-3,TRBJ2-5,TRBD1,NA,TGCGCCAGCAGCCCTAAGGTCTTGGGACAGGGGGAGACCCAGTACTTC,CASSPKVLGQGETQYF
TRBV5-1,TRBJ1-2,TRBD1,NA,TGCGCCAGCAGCTCGCCAACAGGGGCCCCAGCTAACTATGGCTACACCTTC,CASSSPTGAPANYGYTF
TRBV7-2,TRBJ1-2,NA,NA,TGTGCCAGCAGCTTTAAGACGGATCCTAACTATGGCTACACCTTC,CASSFKTDPNYGYTF
TRBV6-6,TRBJ2-7,NA,NA,TGTGCCAGCAGTTACTCTGGCAGTTTTAAATACGAGCAGTACTTC,CASSYSGSFKYEQYF
TRBV28,TRBJ1-4,NA,few,TGTGCCAGCAGTTTGCACGTCGGGTATCGAGAAAAACTGTTTTTT,CASSLHVGYREKLFF
TRBV4-1,TRBJ2-1,TRBD2,NA,TGCGCCAGCAGCCAGATGACTAGCGGGCGGAACCCCAATGAGCAGTTCTTC,CASSQMTSGRNPNEQFF